Listed below are T cell receptor beta chains from one sample, sequenced in a study of T cell repertoires in cytomegalovirus infection. One entry per CDR3 protein results from TCRdb running MiXCR on the reads. The sample has 300,000 to 400,000 distinct CDR3 sequences; roughly 28% are singletons. Antigen specificity for these receptors is unknown. The sequences come from cultured PBMCs, collected from culture after CMV antigen stimulation. Every receptor here comes from a human donor in good health (CMV status not recorded). Some clones in this sample may be carry-over from other donors' samples. Each CDR3 is given with its conserved first and last residue. The D gene is left open where the match is weak. Not every row has a clone size; where given, it reads once, few, many or a size class.

J gene: TRBJ2-2; V gene: TRBV7-6; clone size: many; D gene: -; CDR3 protein: CASSLRWRGTGELFF; CDR3 DNA: TGTGCCAGCAGCTTACGATGGAGGGGGACCGGGGAGCTGTTTTTT
J gene: TRBJ2-1; V gene: TRBV5-1; clone size: -; D gene: -; CDR3 protein: CASSFGQIGWTSSYNEQFF; CDR3 DNA: TGCGCCAGCAGCTTTGGACAGATTGGGTGGACTAGCTCCTACAATGAGCAGTTCTTC
J gene: TRBJ2-3; V gene: TRBV28; clone size: -; D gene: -; CDR3 protein: CASSLEATSTDTQYF; CDR3 DNA: TGTGCCAGCAGTTTAGAGGCGACTAGCACAGATACGCAGTATTTT
J gene: TRBJ1-4; V gene: TRBV5-6; clone size: -; D gene: TRBD1; CDR3 protein: CASSLQGFGKLFF; CDR3 DNA: TGTGCCAGCAGCTTACAGGGGTTTGGAAAACTGTTTTTT
J gene: TRBJ2-3; V gene: TRBV20-1; clone size: -; D gene: TRBD2; CDR3 protein: CSAAGLAGGLGTDTQYF; CDR3 DNA: TGCAGTGCCGCTGGACTAGCGGGAGGGCTGGGAACAGATACGCAGTATTTT
J gene: TRBJ2-3; V gene: TRBV27; clone size: -; D gene: -; CDR3 protein: CASSFPGGTDTQYF; CDR3 DNA: TGTGCCAGCAGTTTCCCCGGCGGCACAGATACGCAGTATTTT
J gene: TRBJ1-2; V gene: TRBV7-8; clone size: many; D gene: -; CDR3 protein: CASSFSGGGYTF; CDR3 DNA: TGTGCCAGCAGCTTCTCGGGAGGTGGCTACACCTTC
J gene: TRBJ1-5; V gene: TRBV19; clone size: many; D gene: TRBD1; CDR3 protein: CASSTLLRGLGSNQPQHF; CDR3 DNA: TGTGCCAGTAGTACCCTTTTAAGGGGGCTTGGGAGCAATCAGCCCCAGCATTTT
J gene: TRBJ2-1; V gene: TRBV6-2/TRBV6-3; clone size: once; D gene: -; CDR3 protein: CASSYLTREGEQFF; CDR3 DNA: TGTGCCAGCAGTTACCTAACGAGAGAGGGTGAGCAGTTCTTC
J gene: TRBJ2-2; V gene: TRBV7-6; clone size: few; D gene: -; CDR3 protein: CASSPQTGIVGELFF; CDR3 DNA: TGTGCCAGCAGCCCGCAAACAGGGATCGTGGGGGAGCTGTTTTTT
J gene: TRBJ1-1; V gene: TRBV19; clone size: few; D gene: -; CDR3 protein: CASSIVGQINTEAFF; CDR3 DNA: TGTGCCAGTAGTATAGTCGGACAAATAAACACTGAAGCTTTCTTT
J gene: TRBJ2-7; V gene: TRBV5-4; clone size: few; D gene: -; CDR3 protein: CASSPGGGLAHEQYF; CDR3 DNA: TGTGCCAGCAGCCCCGGTGGCGGGTTGGCCCACGAGCAGTACTTC
J gene: TRBJ1-2; V gene: TRBV7-2; clone size: few; D gene: TRBD1; CDR3 protein: CASSADRGQRGYTF; CDR3 DNA: TGTGCCAGCAGCGCCGACAGGGGGCAAAGGGGCTACACCTTC
J gene: TRBJ1-2; V gene: TRBV30; clone size: -; D gene: -; CDR3 protein: CAWSGALPRGYTF; CDR3 DNA: TGTGCCTGGAGTGGGGCCTTACCCCGTGGCTACACCTTC
J gene: TRBJ2-3; V gene: TRBV7-8; clone size: -; D gene: TRBD2; CDR3 protein: CASSSRGGGGGTDTQYF; CDR3 DNA: TGTGCCAGCAGCTCCAGGGGAGGCGGGGGGGGAACAGATACGCAGTATTTT
J gene: TRBJ2-5; V gene: TRBV28; clone size: -; D gene: TRBD2; CDR3 protein: CASSRGGGRTETQYF; CDR3 DNA: TGTGCCAGCAGCCGTGGGGGGGGTCGAACGGAGACCCAGTACTTC
J gene: TRBJ1-6; V gene: TRBV7-3; clone size: many; D gene: -; CDR3 protein: CASSLTTANSPLHF; CDR3 DNA: TGTGCCAGCAGCTTAACGACAGCTAATTCACCCCTCCACTTT
J gene: TRBJ1-1; V gene: TRBV10-3; clone size: -; D gene: TRBD1; CDR3 protein: CATEQGVSAEAFF; CDR3 DNA: TGTGCCACAGAACAGGGGGTATCGGCTGAAGCTTTCTTT